This T cell receptor (beta chain) originates from a study of PD-L1 blockade in urothelial cancer. Study details: Anywhere from 0 to 3 prior chemotherapy regimens had been received by patients. Analysis of blood occurred 3 weeks (second dose) and 6 weeks after treatment start.

Findings and limits, study-wide: At the 3-week point, tumor-associated blood clones expanded more in durable-benefit patients.

Stated time point: peripheral blood 6 weeks after treatment start. In each PCR, synthetic TCR analog templates were spiked in. Measured with immunoSEQ multiplex PCR; TCRdb has only the in-frame clones, and not every one. The sample carries approximately 36,000 clones, about four fifths recorded once. The CDR3 has 15 residues. Trimming cost V 1 base and J 1 base, with 10 bases left between them. The germline V gene encodes CDR1 MNHEY and CDR2 SMNVEV (reference sequence). As to this clone: As yet, its antigen is unknown.

Material: PBMCs, obtained around atezolizumab (anti-PD-L1) treatment. The V and J genes are TRBV27 and TRBJ1-1; D uncertain. The TCR was taken from a man in his forties with urothelial cancer. In DNA form, the CDR3 reads TGTGCCAGCAGTTTATGGGCAGGCAGGAACACTGAAGCTTTCTTT. Encoded protein: CASSLWAGRNTEAFF.